This TCR beta chain was identified during a study of PD-1 blockade in mismatch repair-deficient tumors. TCRdb's copy holds only in-frame clones and misses some; the assay was immunoSEQ multiplex PCR. The sample holds roughly 50,000 clones, about 80% seen once. Germline V CDR1 and CDR2: SGDLS, YYNGEE. The CDR3 has 16 amino acids. Trimming took off 0 bases at V and 0 bases at J, with 9 bases between the two ends. The sample holds a few counts of this clone. Mismatch repair deficiency was confirmed in all patients, by PCR or immunohistochemistry. The clonotype was recovered from an adult with mismatch repair-deficient cancer. The sample consisted of peripheral blood, taken 4 weeks after starting pembrolizumab. The chain is built from TRBV9 and TRBJ2-2; D unclear. This CDR3 is CASSVVPHANTGELFF. Written as DNA, the CDR3 is TGTGCCAGCAGCGTAGTCCCTCATGCGAACACCGGGGAGCTGTTTTTT.